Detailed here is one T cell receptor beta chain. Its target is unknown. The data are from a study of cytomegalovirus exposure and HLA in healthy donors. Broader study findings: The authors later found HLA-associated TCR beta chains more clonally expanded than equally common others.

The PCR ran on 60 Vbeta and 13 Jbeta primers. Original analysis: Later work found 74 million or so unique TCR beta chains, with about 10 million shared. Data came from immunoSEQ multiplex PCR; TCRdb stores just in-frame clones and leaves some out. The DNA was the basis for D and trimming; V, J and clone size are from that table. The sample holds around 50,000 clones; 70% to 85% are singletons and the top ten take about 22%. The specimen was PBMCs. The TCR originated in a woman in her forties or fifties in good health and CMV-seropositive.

The CDR3 loop reads CASSLQGQLYNEQFF. In nucleotides, the CDR3 is TGTGCCAGCAGCTTACAGGGACAGCTCTACAATGAGCAGTTCTTC. The genes are TRBV7-3 and TRBJ2-1, with 7 bases lining up with TRBD1. The CDR3 extends over 15 amino acids. Trimming at V came to 2 bases and at J to 3 bases, leaving 4 bases not matched to a gene. In germline, CDR1 is SGHTA, CDR2 FQGTGA.